These T cell receptor beta chains were read from a single sample in a study of CD8+ T cells in alopecia areata. Method: immunoSEQ multiplex PCR; TCRdb's copy keeps in-frame clones and lacks some. The sample carries 95,000 to 150,000 clones, roughly 50% recorded once. Source material: NKG2D-low CD8+ T cells sorted from blood. All receptors derive from a human donor with alopecia areata. Both conserved end residues are part of each CDR3. The order of the fields is D gene, V gene, clone size, J gene, CDR3 DNA, CDR3 protein. D genes are given only for firm matches. Clone size is shown for a subset of rows, as once, few, many or a class of expanded clone.

d_gene: TRBD2; v_gene: TRBV15; abundance: NA; j_gene: TRBJ2-1; CDR3nt: TGTGCCACCAGCCGGACTAGCGGGTCCTCCTACAATGAGCAGTTCTTC; CDR3aa: CATSRTSGSSYNEQFF
d_gene: NA; v_gene: TRBV21-1; abundance: few; j_gene: TRBJ2-3; CDR3nt: TGTGCCAGCAGCAAGGACAGGCGGGATCCCGGCTCAGATACGCAGTATTTT; CDR3aa: CASSKDRRDPGSDTQYF
d_gene: NA; v_gene: TRBV30; abundance: NA; j_gene: TRBJ2-6; CDR3nt: TGTGCCTGGGGAAAGGGGCAGGACGGAGCCAACGTCCTGACTTTC; CDR3aa: CAWGKGQDGANVLTF
d_gene: NA; v_gene: TRBV30; abundance: NA; j_gene: TRBJ2-6; CDR3nt: TGTGCCTGGAGTGTGGGGTCTGGGGCCAACGTCCTGACTTTC; CDR3aa: CAWSVGSGANVLTF
d_gene: TRBD2; v_gene: TRBV29-1; abundance: NA; j_gene: TRBJ2-3; CDR3nt: TGCAGCGTTGTGTTCGGGGGGAGGGTCACAGATACGCAGTATTTT; CDR3aa: CSVVFGGRVTDTQYF
d_gene: TRBD2; v_gene: TRBV6-1; abundance: NA; j_gene: TRBJ2-3; CDR3nt: TGTGCCAGCGAGGACGGGGAGGGAGATACGCAGTATTTT; CDR3aa: CASEDGEGDTQYF
d_gene: TRBD2; v_gene: TRBV27; abundance: NA; j_gene: TRBJ2-7; CDR3nt: TGTGCCAGCAGTTTGCGGGGGGGGTACGAGCAGTACTTC; CDR3aa: CASSLRGGYEQYF
d_gene: TRBD1; v_gene: TRBV5-1; abundance: NA; j_gene: TRBJ2-7; CDR3nt: TGCGCCAGCAGCATGGGACAGGGCACCTACGAGCAGTACTTC; CDR3aa: CASSMGQGTYEQYF
d_gene: TRBD2; v_gene: TRBV29-1; abundance: NA; j_gene: TRBJ2-3; CDR3nt: TGCAGCGTGGGGACTAGCTTCACAGATACGCAGTATTTT; CDR3aa: CSVGTSFTDTQYF
d_gene: TRBD1; v_gene: TRBV4-3; abundance: NA; j_gene: TRBJ2-5; CDR3nt: TGCGCCAGCAGCCAAGGGACAGGTGAAGAGACCCAGTACTTC; CDR3aa: CASSQGTGEETQYF
d_gene: NA; v_gene: TRBV14; abundance: NA; j_gene: TRBJ1-2; CDR3nt: TGTGCCAGCAGCCAAGAAGATACGTATGGCTACACCTTC; CDR3aa: CASSQEDTYGYTF
d_gene: TRBD2; v_gene: TRBV7-9; abundance: NA; j_gene: TRBJ2-5; CDR3nt: TGTGCCAGCAGCACGCTAGCGGGGGGCTGGAAGACCCAGTACTTC; CDR3aa: CASSTLAGGWKTQYF
d_gene: NA; v_gene: TRBV29-1; abundance: NA; j_gene: TRBJ2-7; CDR3nt: TGCAGCGTTGAGACAGTCCCCTACGAGCAGTACTTC; CDR3aa: CSVETVPYEQYF
d_gene: TRBD1; v_gene: TRBV29-1; abundance: few; j_gene: TRBJ2-1; CDR3nt: TGCAGCGTGTTGACAGGGAGTGAGCAGTTCTTC; CDR3aa: CSVLTGSEQFF
d_gene: NA; v_gene: TRBV30; abundance: NA; j_gene: TRBJ1-4; CDR3nt: TGTGCCTGGAGGGGGGATAATGAAAAACTGTTTTTT; CDR3aa: CAWRGDNEKLFF
d_gene: NA; v_gene: TRBV27; abundance: NA; j_gene: TRBJ2-4; CDR3nt: TGTGCCAGCAGTTACCAAAACATTCAGTACTTC; CDR3aa: CASSYQNIQYF
d_gene: NA; v_gene: TRBV6-5; abundance: NA; j_gene: TRBJ1-4; CDR3nt: TGTGCCAGCAGTTATATCCCGGGCAGTGAAAAACTGTTTTTT; CDR3aa: CASSYIPGSEKLFF
d_gene: TRBD1; v_gene: TRBV4-1; abundance: NA; j_gene: TRBJ2-5; CDR3nt: TGCGCCAGCAGCCGAGAGGACAGGGGAGACGGAGAGACCCAGTACTTC; CDR3aa: CASSREDRGDGETQYF
d_gene: NA; v_gene: TRBV30; abundance: NA; j_gene: TRBJ2-7; CDR3nt: TGTGCCTGGTCCGGGGCTTACGAGCAGTACTTC; CDR3aa: CAWSGAYEQYF
d_gene: TRBD1; v_gene: TRBV29-1; abundance: few; j_gene: TRBJ2-7; CDR3nt: TGCAGCGTTATGGGACAGAGCTCCTACGAGCAGTACTTC; CDR3aa: CSVMGQSSYEQYF
d_gene: NA; v_gene: TRBV29-1; abundance: few; j_gene: TRBJ2-1; CDR3nt: TGCAGCGTTGAGGGGGCCGGGAGCGGGTTCAATGAGCAGTTCTTC; CDR3aa: CSVEGAGSGFNEQFF
d_gene: NA; v_gene: TRBV28; abundance: medium-sized; j_gene: TRBJ2-1; CDR3nt: TGTGCCAGCAGCCCAGGGGACATCGGCTCCTACAATGAGCAGTTCTTC; CDR3aa: CASSPGDIGSYNEQFF
d_gene: TRBD2; v_gene: TRBV5-4; abundance: NA; j_gene: TRBJ2-3; CDR3nt: TGTGCCAGCAGCTTGGCACTAGCGGGAGACACAGATACGCAGTATTTT; CDR3aa: CASSLALAGDTDTQYF
d_gene: NA; v_gene: TRBV28; abundance: NA; j_gene: TRBJ2-7; CDR3nt: TGTGCCAGCAGTTTACCTCTGGGCGGCTCCTACGAGCAGTACTTC; CDR3aa: CASSLPLGGSYEQYF
d_gene: NA; v_gene: TRBV4-1; abundance: NA; j_gene: TRBJ1-5; CDR3nt: TGCGCCAGCAGCCAAGATAGTTATGGCAATCAGCCCCAGCATTTT; CDR3aa: CASSQDSYGNQPQHF
d_gene: NA; v_gene: TRBV28; abundance: few; j_gene: TRBJ2-7; CDR3nt: TGTGCCAGCAGCGTGTCGCCGAGCGAGCAGTACTTC; CDR3aa: CASSVSPSEQYF
d_gene: NA; v_gene: TRBV4-1; abundance: NA; j_gene: TRBJ2-7; CDR3nt: TGCGCCAGCAGCCCGGACAGAGCCTACGAGCAGTACTTC; CDR3aa: CASSPDRAYEQYF
d_gene: NA; v_gene: TRBV28; abundance: NA; j_gene: TRBJ2-5; CDR3nt: TGTGCCAGCAGCCCCGGCTTTTCGATGGGTCAAGAGACCCAGTACTTC; CDR3aa: CASSPGFSMGQETQYF
d_gene: NA; v_gene: TRBV29-1; abundance: NA; j_gene: TRBJ2-1; CDR3nt: TGCAGCGTTCCCCTCTACAATGAGCAGTTCTTC; CDR3aa: CSVPLYNEQFF
d_gene: TRBD1; v_gene: TRBV7-9; abundance: few; j_gene: TRBJ2-1; CDR3nt: TGTGCCAGCAGCCAAGGACAGGGTATCTACAATGAGCAGTTCTTC; CDR3aa: CASSQGQGIYNEQFF
d_gene: NA; v_gene: TRBV28; abundance: few; j_gene: TRBJ2-2; CDR3nt: TGTGCCAGCAGTTTGGCGTCAGAGCTTCACACCGGGGAGCTGTTTTTT; CDR3aa: CASSLASELHTGELFF
d_gene: NA; v_gene: TRBV27; abundance: NA; j_gene: TRBJ2-5; CDR3nt: TGTGCCAGCAGTACACTGGGGGAGACCCAGTACTTC; CDR3aa: CASSTLGETQYF
d_gene: TRBD1; v_gene: TRBV29-1; abundance: few; j_gene: TRBJ2-5; CDR3nt: TGCAGCGTTGAAGATCAGGGACAGGGAATCTACTTC; CDR3aa: CSVEDQGQGIYF
d_gene: TRBD1; v_gene: TRBV11-2; abundance: few; j_gene: TRBJ2-3; CDR3nt: TGTGCCAGCAGCCTGTGGGACAGGGGAACAGATACGCAGTATTTT; CDR3aa: CASSLWDRGTDTQYF
d_gene: TRBD2; v_gene: TRBV29-1; abundance: NA; j_gene: TRBJ2-3; CDR3nt: TGCAGCGGCCTAGCGGGAGAAGCGGCAGATACGCAGTATTTT; CDR3aa: CSGLAGEAADTQYF
d_gene: NA; v_gene: TRBV30; abundance: once; j_gene: TRBJ2-2; CDR3nt: TGTGCCGGCCCAGTCCAAGGGGAGCTGTTTTTT; CDR3aa: CAGPVQGELFF
d_gene: TRBD2; v_gene: TRBV29-1; abundance: few; j_gene: TRBJ2-7; CDR3nt: TGCAGCGCGGGGAGCGGGATCGACTACGAGCAGTACTTC; CDR3aa: CSAGSGIDYEQYF
d_gene: NA; v_gene: TRBV27; abundance: once; j_gene: TRBJ2-1; CDR3nt: TGTGCCAGCTATGAGTCCTACAATGAGCAGTTCTTC; CDR3aa: CASYESYNEQFF
d_gene: NA; v_gene: TRBV4-3; abundance: NA; j_gene: TRBJ2-7; CDR3nt: TGCGCCAGCAGCCAAGACGTTCGGAGCGACGAGCAGTACTTC; CDR3aa: CASSQDVRSDEQYF
d_gene: NA; v_gene: TRBV28; abundance: few; j_gene: TRBJ2-1; CDR3nt: TGTGCCAGCAGCACTCCGGACTACACCTACAATGAGCAGTTCTTC; CDR3aa: CASSTPDYTYNEQFF
d_gene: NA; v_gene: TRBV29-1; abundance: NA; j_gene: TRBJ1-1; CDR3nt: TGCAGCGTTTTTCAGGGGTCAACTGAAGCTTTCTTT; CDR3aa: CSVFQGSTEAFF
d_gene: TRBD1; v_gene: TRBV4-1; abundance: NA; j_gene: TRBJ2-3; CDR3nt: TGCGCCAGCAGCCAAGCCAACCTCGGACAGGGACGAAATACGCAGTATTTT; CDR3aa: CASSQANLGQGRNTQYF
d_gene: NA; v_gene: TRBV2; abundance: NA; j_gene: TRBJ2-7; CDR3nt: TGTGCCAGCAGCCGGGACACGGACGAGCAGTACTTC; CDR3aa: CASSRDTDEQYF
d_gene: TRBD2; v_gene: TRBV29-1; abundance: NA; j_gene: TRBJ2-3; CDR3nt: TGCAGCGCCGTCGGACTAGCGGGGGGAGTTGGAGGGTATTTT; CDR3aa: CSAVGLAGGVGGYF
d_gene: TRBD2; v_gene: TRBV29-1; abundance: NA; j_gene: TRBJ2-7; CDR3nt: TGCAGCGTTGAAAGGGGAGGGCCCCCATCCGAGCAGTACTTC; CDR3aa: CSVERGGPPSEQYF
d_gene: NA; v_gene: TRBV30; abundance: once; j_gene: TRBJ1-1; CDR3nt: TGTGCCTGGAGCCCGGGCTCAGCTGAAGCTTTCTTT; CDR3aa: CAWSPGSAEAFF
d_gene: NA; v_gene: TRBV6-5; abundance: NA; j_gene: TRBJ1-2; CDR3nt: TGTGCCAGCAGTTACGGGGGGCCGTCCTATGGCTACACCTTC; CDR3aa: CASSYGGPSYGYTF
d_gene: TRBD1; v_gene: TRBV27; abundance: NA; j_gene: TRBJ2-7; CDR3nt: TGTGCCAGCAGTCCCCGGGACAGGGATGACGAGCAGTACTTC; CDR3aa: CASSPRDRDDEQYF
d_gene: NA; v_gene: TRBV27; abundance: NA; j_gene: TRBJ1-5; CDR3nt: TGTGCCAGCGGCGACAGAAATCAGCCCCAGCATTTT; CDR3aa: CASGDRNQPQHF
d_gene: NA; v_gene: TRBV29-1; abundance: NA; j_gene: TRBJ2-2; CDR3nt: TGCAGCGGTGGGGACACCGGGGAGCTGTTTTTT; CDR3aa: CSGGDTGELFF
d_gene: NA; v_gene: TRBV5-6; abundance: NA; j_gene: TRBJ2-5; CDR3nt: TGTGCCAGCAGCTCGATGGACAAGACCCAGTACTTC; CDR3aa: CASSSMDKTQYF
d_gene: NA; v_gene: TRBV29-1; abundance: NA; j_gene: TRBJ2-7; CDR3nt: TGCAGCGCTCTTGCGGGGACCTCCTACGAGCAGTACTTC; CDR3aa: CSALAGTSYEQYF
d_gene: TRBD1; v_gene: TRBV29-1; abundance: NA; j_gene: TRBJ1-2; CDR3nt: TGCAGCGCCTGGACAGGGGGGGACTACACCTTC; CDR3aa: CSAWTGGDYTF
d_gene: NA; v_gene: TRBV7-6; abundance: few; j_gene: TRBJ2-3; CDR3nt: TGTGCCAGCAGCTTATGGGGCGGGGGCGCAGATACGCAGTATTTT; CDR3aa: CASSLWGGGADTQYF
d_gene: NA; v_gene: TRBV29-1; abundance: few; j_gene: TRBJ2-1; CDR3nt: TGCAGCGTTGGCGAGCAGGGAGTCTACAATGAGCAGTTCTTC; CDR3aa: CSVGEQGVYNEQFF
d_gene: NA; v_gene: TRBV5-6; abundance: NA; j_gene: TRBJ2-5; CDR3nt: TGTGCCAGCAGCTTGAACCAAGAGACCCAGTACTTC; CDR3aa: CASSLNQETQYF
d_gene: TRBD1; v_gene: TRBV29-1; abundance: NA; j_gene: TRBJ2-1; CDR3nt: TGCAGCGTTGAGGGCATCACAGGGGTGGATGAGCAGTTCTTC; CDR3aa: CSVEGITGVDEQFF
d_gene: NA; v_gene: TRBV30; abundance: NA; j_gene: TRBJ1-5; CDR3nt: TGTGCCTGGAGTGAGATGGGGAATCAGCCCCAGCATTTT; CDR3aa: CAWSEMGNQPQHF
d_gene: NA; v_gene: TRBV29-1; abundance: few; j_gene: TRBJ2-2; CDR3nt: TGCAGCGCAACTACAGGGCGGATCACCGGGGAGCTGTTTTTT; CDR3aa: CSATTGRITGELFF
d_gene: NA; v_gene: TRBV5-1; abundance: NA; j_gene: TRBJ2-7; CDR3nt: TGCGCCAGCCAGGGGGGAACCTACGAGCAGTACTTC; CDR3aa: CASQGGTYEQYF